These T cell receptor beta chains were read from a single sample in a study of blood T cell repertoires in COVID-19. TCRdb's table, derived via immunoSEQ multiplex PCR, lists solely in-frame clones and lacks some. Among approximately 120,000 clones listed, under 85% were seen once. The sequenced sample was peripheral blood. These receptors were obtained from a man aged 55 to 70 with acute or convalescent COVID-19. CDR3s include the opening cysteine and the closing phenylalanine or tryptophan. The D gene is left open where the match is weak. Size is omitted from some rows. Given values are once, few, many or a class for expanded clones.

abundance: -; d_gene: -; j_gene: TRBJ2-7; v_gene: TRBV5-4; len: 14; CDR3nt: TGTGCCAGCAGCTTGGGAGGGCAGATATACGAGCAGTACTTC; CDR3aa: CASSLGGQIYEQYF
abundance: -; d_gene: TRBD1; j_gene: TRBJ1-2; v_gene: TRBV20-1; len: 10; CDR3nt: TGCAGCACAGGGGAATATGGCTACACCTTC; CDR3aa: CSTGEYGYTF
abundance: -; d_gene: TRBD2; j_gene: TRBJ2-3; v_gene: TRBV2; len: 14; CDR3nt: TGTGCCAGCAGTACTAGCGGAAGCACAGATACGCAGTATTTT; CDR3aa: CASSTSGSTDTQYF
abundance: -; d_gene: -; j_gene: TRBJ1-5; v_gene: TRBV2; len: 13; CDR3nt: TGTGCCAGCAGTCTGGGGCTCAGGGGGCCCCAGCATTTT; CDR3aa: CASSLGLRGPQHF
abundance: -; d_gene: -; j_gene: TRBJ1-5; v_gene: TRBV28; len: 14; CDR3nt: TGTGCCAGCAGTTATGGGAGGGGGAATCAGCCCCAGCATTTT; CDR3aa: CASSYGRGNQPQHF
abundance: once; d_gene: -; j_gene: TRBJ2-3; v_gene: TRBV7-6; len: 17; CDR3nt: TGTGCCAGCAGCTTCAGGGGCCCGGATTCAGACGCAGATACGCAGTATTTT; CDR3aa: CASSFRGPDSDADTQYF
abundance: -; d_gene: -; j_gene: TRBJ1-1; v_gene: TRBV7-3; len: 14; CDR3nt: TGTGCCAGCAGCACACAGGGAGAAGGCACTGAAGCTTTCTTT; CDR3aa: CASSTQGEGTEAFF
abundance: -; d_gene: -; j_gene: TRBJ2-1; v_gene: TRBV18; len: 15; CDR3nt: TGTGCCAGCTCACCATACTCAGGGTTAGACAATGAGCAGTTCTTC; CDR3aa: CASSPYSGLDNEQFF
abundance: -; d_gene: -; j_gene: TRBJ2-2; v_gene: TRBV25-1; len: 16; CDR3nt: TGTGCCAGCAGTGCTCCCGGGACACTCAACACCGGGGAGCTGTTTTTT; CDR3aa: CASSAPGTLNTGELFF
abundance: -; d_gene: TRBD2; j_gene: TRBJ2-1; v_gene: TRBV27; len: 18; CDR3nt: TGTGCCAGCAGTTTATGGGCGGGAGGGCCGATGTACAACAATGAGCAGTTCTTC; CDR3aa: CASSLWAGGPMYNNEQFF
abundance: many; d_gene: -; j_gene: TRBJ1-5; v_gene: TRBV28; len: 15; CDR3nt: TGTGCCAGCAGCACCCCCGGGGATAGCAATCAGCCCCAGCATTTT; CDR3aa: CASSTPGDSNQPQHF
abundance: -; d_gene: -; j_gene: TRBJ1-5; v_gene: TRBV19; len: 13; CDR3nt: TGTGCCAGTAGTATGGCTTTCAATCAGCCCCAGCATTTT; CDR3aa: CASSMAFNQPQHF
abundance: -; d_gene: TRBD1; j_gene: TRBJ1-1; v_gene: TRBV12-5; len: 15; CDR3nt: TGTGCTAGTGGTTCAACCAGGGGGCCAGGCACTGAAGCTTTCTTT; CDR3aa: CASGSTRGPGTEAFF
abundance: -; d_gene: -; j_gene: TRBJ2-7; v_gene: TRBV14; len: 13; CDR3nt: TGTGCCAGCAGCCCTTCTCTGTATGACGAGCAGTACTTC; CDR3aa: CASSPSLYDEQYF
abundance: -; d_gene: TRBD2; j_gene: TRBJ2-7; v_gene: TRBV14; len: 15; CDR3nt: TGTGCCAGCAGCCCAGGACTAGCGAATACCTACGAGCAGTACTTC; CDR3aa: CASSPGLANTYEQYF
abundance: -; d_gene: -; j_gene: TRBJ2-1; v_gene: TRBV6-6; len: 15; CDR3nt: TGTGCCAGCAGTTACACTAGCCTTTCCTACAATGAGCAGTTCTTC; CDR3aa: CASSYTSLSYNEQFF
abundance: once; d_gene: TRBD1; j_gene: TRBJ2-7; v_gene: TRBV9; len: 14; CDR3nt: TGTGCCAGCAGCGCGACAGGGGAGACCTACGAGCAGTACTTC; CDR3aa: CASSATGETYEQYF
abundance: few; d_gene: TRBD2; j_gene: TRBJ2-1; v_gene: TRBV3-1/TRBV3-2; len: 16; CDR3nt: TGTGCCAGCAGCCAACGAAGTGGGACTAGCGGGAATGAGCAGTTCTTC; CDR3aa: CASSQRSGTSGNEQFF
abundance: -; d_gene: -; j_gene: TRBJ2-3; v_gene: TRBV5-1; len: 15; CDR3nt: TGCGCCAGCAGCTTGGTGGCGGGTTACACAGATACGCAGTATTTT; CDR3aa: CASSLVAGYTDTQYF
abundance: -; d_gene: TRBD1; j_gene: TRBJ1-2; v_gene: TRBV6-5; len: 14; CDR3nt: TGTGCCAGCACTCCGGACAGGGTCACGGGAGGCTACACCTTC; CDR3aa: CASTPDRVTGGYTF
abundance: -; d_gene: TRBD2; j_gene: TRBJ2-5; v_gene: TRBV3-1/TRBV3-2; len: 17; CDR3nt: TGTGCCAGCAGTCGGACCCCGGTAGCGGGAGCGGCAGAGACCCAGTACTTC; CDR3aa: CASSRTPVAGAAETQYF
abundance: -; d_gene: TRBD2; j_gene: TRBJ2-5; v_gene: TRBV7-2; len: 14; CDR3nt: TGTGCCAGCAGCGGTAGCGGGAGAGTGGAGACCCAGTACTTC; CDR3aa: CASSGSGRVETQYF
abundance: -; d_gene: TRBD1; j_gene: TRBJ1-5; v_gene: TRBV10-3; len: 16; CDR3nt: TGTGCCATCAGTGAGTCAGGGACAGGCCGAAATCAGCCCCAGCATTTT; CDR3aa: CAISESGTGRNQPQHF
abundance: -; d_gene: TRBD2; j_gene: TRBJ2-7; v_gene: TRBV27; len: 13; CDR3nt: TGTGCCAGCAGTCTCAGGGAGGGCGACGAGCAGTACTTC; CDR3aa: CASSLREGDEQYF
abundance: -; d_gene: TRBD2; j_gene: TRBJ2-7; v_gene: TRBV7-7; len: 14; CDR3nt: TGTGCTAGCAGCCGGGGGACTAGCGGGTACGAGCAGTACTTC; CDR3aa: CASSRGTSGYEQYF
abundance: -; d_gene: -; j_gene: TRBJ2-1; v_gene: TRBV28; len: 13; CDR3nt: TGTGCCAGCAGCCTTTCAGGGGCGGCCGGGCAGTTCTTC; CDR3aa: CASSLSGAAGQFF
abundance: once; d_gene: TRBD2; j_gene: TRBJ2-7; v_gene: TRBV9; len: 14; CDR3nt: TGTGCCAGCAGCAGTAGCGGGGGATCTACGCTGCAGTACTTC; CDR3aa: CASSSSGGSTLQYF
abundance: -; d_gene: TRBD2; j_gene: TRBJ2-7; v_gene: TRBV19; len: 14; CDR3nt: TGTGCCAGTAGTTACTTAGCGGGAGCCTACGAGCAGTACTTC; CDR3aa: CASSYLAGAYEQYF
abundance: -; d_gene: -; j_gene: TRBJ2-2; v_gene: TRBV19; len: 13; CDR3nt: TGTGCCAGTAGGCTACAGGCCCCCGGGGAGCTGTTTTTT; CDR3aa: CASRLQAPGELFF
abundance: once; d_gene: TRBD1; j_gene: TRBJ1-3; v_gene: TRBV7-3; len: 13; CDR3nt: TGTGCCAGCAGCTTTGGACAGGGTGACACCATATATTTT; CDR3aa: CASSFGQGDTIYF
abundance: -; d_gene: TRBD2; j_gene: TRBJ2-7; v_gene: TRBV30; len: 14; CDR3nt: TGTGCCTGGAGTTCTCTAGCGGGGACCTACGAGCAGTACTTC; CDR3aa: CAWSSLAGTYEQYF
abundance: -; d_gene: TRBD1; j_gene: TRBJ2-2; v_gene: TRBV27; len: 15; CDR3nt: TGTGCCAGCAGTGCCGGACAGGGGAACATCGGGGAGCTGTTTTTT; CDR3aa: CASSAGQGNIGELFF
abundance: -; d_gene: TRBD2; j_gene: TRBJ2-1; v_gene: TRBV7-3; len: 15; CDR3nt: TGTGCCAGCAGCTTGACTAGCGGGATTAGGAATGAGCAGTTCTTC; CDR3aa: CASSLTSGIRNEQFF
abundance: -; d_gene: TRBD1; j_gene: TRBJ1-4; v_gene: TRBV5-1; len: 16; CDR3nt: TGCGCCAGCAGCTTGCAGGGGGCAGGCACTAATGAAAAACTGTTTTTT; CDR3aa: CASSLQGAGTNEKLFF
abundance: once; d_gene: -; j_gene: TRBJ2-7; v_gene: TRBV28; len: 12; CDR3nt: TGTGCCAGCAAGACAGGATTTTACGAGCAGTACTTC; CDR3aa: CASKTGFYEQYF
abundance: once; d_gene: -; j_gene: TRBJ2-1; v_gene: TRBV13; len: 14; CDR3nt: TGTGCCAGCAGCTTGCTTACCGGAGGGCTTGAGCAGTTCTTC; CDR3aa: CASSLLTGGLEQFF
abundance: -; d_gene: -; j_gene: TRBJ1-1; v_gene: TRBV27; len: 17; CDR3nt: TGTGCCAGCAGCTCCGAACCAGGGAGGTGGCCGAACACTGAAGCTTTCTTT; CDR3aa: CASSSEPGRWPNTEAFF